The T cell receptor beta chain under discussion was sequenced for a study of shared clonotypes between healthy human individuals. Study results and caveats: Larger estimated richness was generally recorded for naive subsets relative to memory subsets.

Turning to this clone: What it binds is unknown.

Naive CD8 cells were CD45RO-negative, positively selected for CCR7, excluding terminally differentiated effector memory CD45RA+ cells. Caucasian adults residing in Nashville, Tennessee made up all the donors. Sequencing used immunoSEQ multiplex PCR; TCRdb keeps in-frame clones, though not all of them. Of around 600,000 clones in the sample, about 98% are singletons; the top ten hold approximately 0.3%. The CDR3 extends over 16 amino acids. Germline assignment: CDR1 SEHNR and CDR2 FQNEAQ (reference sequence). Trimming removed 5 bases from V and 4 bases from J; junction bases left unmatched: 10. This chain links TRBV7-9 with TRBJ2-2; 7 bases map to TRBD2. The sequence was collected from a man aged 25 to 40 in good health. Source material: naive CD8+ T cells sorted from blood. CDR3: CASSQIREAGTGELFF. The DNA for the CDR3 is TGTGCCAGCAGCCAAATCCGGGAGGCGGGCACCGGGGAGCTGTTTTTT.